The TCR beta chain under discussion was sequenced for a study of cytomegalovirus exposure and HLA in healthy donors. Study at large: When 300 to 400 donors were genotyped, roughly four fifths of them were found to fall in the Caucasian-associated ancestry cluster. Findings and limits, study-wide: Available immune exposure information was restricted to CMV serostatus only. Reportedly, diagnosis of cytomegalovirus status by the classifier showed high specificity and sensitivity. A missense variant in DCLRE1C was later tied to TCR beta V- and J-gene trimming.

Comments on this clone: Its antigen is not known.

Vbeta (60) and Jbeta (13) primers were used in the PCR. Using immunoSEQ multiplex PCR, the repertoire was profiled, and TCRdb retains in-frame clones only, with some absent. This table holds approximately 130,000 clones, approximately 8% found once. CDR1 and CDR2 from the germline V gene are SGHDT and YYEEEE. The CDR3 spans 16 residues. J gave up 3 bases and V 6 bases, and 9 bases lay outside the gene matches. This TCR derives from a woman in her 40s in good health and CMV-seropositive. V gene TRBV5-6 combines with J gene TRBJ1-2; 12 positions match TRBD1. The sample taken for sequencing was PBMCs. This chain's CDR3 is CASNQKGQGAYYGYTF. In DNA form, the CDR3 reads TGTGCCAGCAACCAGAAGGGACAGGGGGCCTACTATGGCTACACCTTC.